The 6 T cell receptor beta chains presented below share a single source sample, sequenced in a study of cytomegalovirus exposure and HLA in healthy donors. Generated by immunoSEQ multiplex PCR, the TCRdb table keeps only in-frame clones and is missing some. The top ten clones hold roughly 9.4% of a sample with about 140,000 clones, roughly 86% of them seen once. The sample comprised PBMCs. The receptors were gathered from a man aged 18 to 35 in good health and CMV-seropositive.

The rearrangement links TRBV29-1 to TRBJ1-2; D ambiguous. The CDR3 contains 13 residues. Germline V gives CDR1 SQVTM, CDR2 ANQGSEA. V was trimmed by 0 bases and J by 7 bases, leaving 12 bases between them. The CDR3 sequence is CSVEEELGSGYTF. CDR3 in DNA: TGCAGCGTTGAAGAAGAGCTTGGTAGTGGCTACACCTTC.

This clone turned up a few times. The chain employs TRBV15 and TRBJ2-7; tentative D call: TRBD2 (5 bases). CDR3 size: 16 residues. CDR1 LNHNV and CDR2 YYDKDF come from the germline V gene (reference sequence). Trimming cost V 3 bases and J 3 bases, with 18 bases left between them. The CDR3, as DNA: TGTGCCACCAGCAGCAGTTGGATGACTGGGAGCTACGAGCAGTACTTC. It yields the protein CATSSSWMTGSYEQYF.

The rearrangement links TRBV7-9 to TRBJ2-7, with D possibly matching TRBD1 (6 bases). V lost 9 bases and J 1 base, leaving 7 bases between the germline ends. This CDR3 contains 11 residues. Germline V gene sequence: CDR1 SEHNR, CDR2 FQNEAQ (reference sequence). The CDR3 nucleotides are TGTGCCAGTACAGGGTCCTACGAGCAGTACTTC. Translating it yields CASTGSYEQYF.

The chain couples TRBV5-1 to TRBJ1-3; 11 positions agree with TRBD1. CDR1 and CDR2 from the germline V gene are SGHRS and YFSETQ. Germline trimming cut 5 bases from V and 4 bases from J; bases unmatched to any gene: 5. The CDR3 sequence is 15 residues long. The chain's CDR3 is CASRSDRGPGNTIYF. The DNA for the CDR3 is TGCGCCAGCAGGTCGGACAGGGGGCCAGGAAACACCATATATTTT.

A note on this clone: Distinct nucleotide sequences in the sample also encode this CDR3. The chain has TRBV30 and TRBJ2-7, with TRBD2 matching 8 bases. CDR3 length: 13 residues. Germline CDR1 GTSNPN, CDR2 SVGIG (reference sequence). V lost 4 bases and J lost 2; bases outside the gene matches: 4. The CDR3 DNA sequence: TGTGCCTGGAATCGGGGGGGACCCTACGAGCAGTACTTC. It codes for CAWNRGGPYEQYF.

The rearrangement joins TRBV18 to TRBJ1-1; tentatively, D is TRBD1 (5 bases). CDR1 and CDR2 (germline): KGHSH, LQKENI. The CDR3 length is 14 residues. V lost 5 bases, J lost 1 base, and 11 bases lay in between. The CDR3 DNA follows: TGTGCCAGCTCAATGAAGGGGTCGAACACTGAAGCTTTCTTT. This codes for CASSMKGSNTEAFF.